The clone carrying this T cell receptor beta chain was counted at least ten times. The CDR3 is 15 amino acids. Trimming took off 6 bases at V and 5 bases at J, with 19 bases between the two ends. Germline V gene sequence: CDR1 SGHTA, CDR2 FQGTGA. The data were taken from a study of regulatory T cells in long-lasting Graves disease. Study in general: Over 5 years of antithyroid drugs plus positive TSH receptor antibodies defined persistent Graves' disease.

Library construction for TCR beta used iRepertoire HTBI primers and Arm-PCR of CDR3 regions. Using its own MiXCR run on the multiplex PCR reads, TCRdb lists one record per CDR3 protein. The sample has some 450,000 distinct CDR3 sequences, 23% seen once. Time point here: persistent/refractory GD, antithyroid drugs over 5 years with positive TRAb. With RNA extracted from PBMCs as input, the TCR library was made. This TCR came from a female donor with Graves disease. This specimen was peripheral blood mononuclear cells (PBMCs), taken when the disease was refractory, from a patient treated with antithyroid drugs. The genes are TRBV7-3 and TRBJ2-5; possible D gene TRBD2, 6 bases. In nucleotides, the CDR3 is TGTGCCAGCAGGTTGCGGGGCTCTCTACGGGAGACCCAGTACTTC. Its translation: CASRLRGSLRETQYF.